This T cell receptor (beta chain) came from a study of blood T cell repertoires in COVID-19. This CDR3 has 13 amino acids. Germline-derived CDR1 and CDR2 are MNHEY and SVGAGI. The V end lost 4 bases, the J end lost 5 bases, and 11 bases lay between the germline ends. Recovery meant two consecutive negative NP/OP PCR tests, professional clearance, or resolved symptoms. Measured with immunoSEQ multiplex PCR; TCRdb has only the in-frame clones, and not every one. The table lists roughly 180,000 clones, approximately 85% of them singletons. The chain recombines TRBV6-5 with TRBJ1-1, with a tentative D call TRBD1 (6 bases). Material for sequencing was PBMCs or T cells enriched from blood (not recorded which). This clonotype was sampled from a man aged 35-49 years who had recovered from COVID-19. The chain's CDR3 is CASSSQGFTEAFF. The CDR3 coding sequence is TGTGCCAGCAGTTCTCAGGGGTTTACTGAAGCTTTCTTT.